The entry below gives a single T cell receptor beta chain sequence along with its context. Participants came from about 23 US areas, aged about 18 to 100 years. Cohort allocation depended upon clinical history that participants reported. V lost 6 bases, J lost 4 bases, and 15 bases lay in between. This CDR3 contains 14 residues. Germline CDR1 MNHEY, CDR2 SVGAGI. This record comes from a study of blood T cell repertoires in COVID-19. Across the whole study: Sample material is recorded as cDNA or gDNA derived from T cells, B-cell-depleted T cells, or PBMCs.

In the authors' workflow: Reference gene primer amplification gave nucleated cell count estimates. TCRdb's table, derived via immunoSEQ multiplex PCR, lists solely in-frame clones and lacks some. That table supplies the V and J calls and clone size; D and trimming were determined from the DNA. The repertoire holds approximately 470,000 clones, with roughly 90% as singletons. This chain uses TRBV6-5 with TRBJ1-2; D unclear. Sample: PBMCs or T cells enriched from blood (not recorded which). The clonotype was recovered from a woman in her late teens or twenties who had recovered from COVID-19. CDR3 coding DNA: TGTGCCAGCAGCTTGGGCCTGGGCCTCTATGGCTACACCTTC. Its translation: CASSLGLGLYGYTF.